The following is a TCR beta chain sequence with its context. Which cohort a participant joined came from the clinical history participants gave. Up to 2 weeks before entering the study, exposed participants had met a COVID-19 case. These data belong to a study of blood T cell repertoires in COVID-19. Turning to the study itself: COVID-19 samples from acute and convalescent phases originated in the United States, Italy and Spain.

Here immunoSEQ multiplex PCR was the method, and the copy in TCRdb shows in-frame clones only, minus some. The sample includes some 320,000 clones, roughly nine tenths seen only once; the top ten take approximately 4.1%. Trimming removed 3 bases from V and 2 bases from J, with 16 bases in between. The CDR3 is 16 amino acids. Germline V gives CDR1 LGHNA, CDR2 YNFKEQ. The sequencing sample was made of PBMCs or T cells enriched from blood (not recorded which). This chain uses TRBV4-2 with TRBJ1-2; D perhaps matches TRBD1 (6 bases). The TCR was taken from a woman in her thirties who had been exposed to COVID-19. The CDR3 coding sequence is TGTGCCAGCAGCCATGCCCAGGGGATGGGGAACTATGGCTACACCTTC. Encoded protein: CASSHAQGMGNYGYTF.